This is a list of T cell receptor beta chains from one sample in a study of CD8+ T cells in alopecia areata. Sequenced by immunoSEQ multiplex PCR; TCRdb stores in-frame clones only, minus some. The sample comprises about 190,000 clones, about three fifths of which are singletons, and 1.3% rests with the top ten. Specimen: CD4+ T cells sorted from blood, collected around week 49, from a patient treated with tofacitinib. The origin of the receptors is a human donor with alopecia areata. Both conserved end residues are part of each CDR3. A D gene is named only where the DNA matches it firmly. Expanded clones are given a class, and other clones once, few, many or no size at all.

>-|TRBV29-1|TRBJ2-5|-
TGCAGCGTTGAAGAACAGCAAGAGACCCAGTACTTC
CSVEEQQETQYF
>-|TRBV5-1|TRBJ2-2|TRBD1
TGCGCCAGCAGCGACTTGGGACAGGGAACGATGAGTTCCGGGGAGCTGTTTTTT
CASSDLGQGTMSSGELFF
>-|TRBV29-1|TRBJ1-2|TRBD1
TGCAGCACAAGGACAGGGGTGGATGGCTACACCTTC
CSTRTGVDGYTF
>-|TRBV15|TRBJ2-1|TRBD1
TGTGCCACCAGCATACATGGACAGGGCAGCAATGAGCAGTTCTTC
CATSIHGQGSNEQFF
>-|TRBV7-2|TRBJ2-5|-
TGTGCCAGCAGCGCCTCTAGCGTAGAGACCCAGTACTTC
CASSASSVETQYF
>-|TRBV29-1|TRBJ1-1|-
TGCAGCGTTGAAACAGGAATAAGTGAAGCTTTCTTT
CSVETGISEAFF
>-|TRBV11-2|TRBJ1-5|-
TGTGCCAGCAGCTTCTACCTTAATCAGCCCCAGCATTTT
CASSFYLNQPQHF
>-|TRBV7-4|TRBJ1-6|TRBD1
TGTGCCAGCAGGATCCGGACAGGCCGGTTTTCACCCCTCCACTTT
CASRIRTGRFSPLHF
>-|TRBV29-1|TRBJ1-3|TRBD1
TGCAGCGTCGGGGGACAGAGCCATGGAAACACCATATATTTT
CSVGGQSHGNTIYF
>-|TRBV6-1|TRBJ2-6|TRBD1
TGTGCCAGCAGTGGCGGACAGGGGCTCTCTGGGGCCAACGTCCTGACTTTC
CASSGGQGLSGANVLTF
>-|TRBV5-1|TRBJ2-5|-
TGCGCCAGCAGCTTGGTAGGGGAGACCCAGTACTTC
CASSLVGETQYF
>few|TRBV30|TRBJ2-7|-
TGTGCCTGGGGGGACATCCGCGAGCAGTACTTC
CAWGDIREQYF
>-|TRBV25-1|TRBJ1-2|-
TGTGCCAGCACAGGGGTTGGCGGCTACACCTTC
CASTGVGGYTF
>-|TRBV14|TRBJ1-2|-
TGTGCCAGCAGCCAATCCATTGGATATGGCTACACCTTC
CASSQSIGYGYTF
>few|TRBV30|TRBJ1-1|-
TGTGCCTGGAAGAGTTTCGGGCTGAACACTGAAGCTTTCTTT
CAWKSFGLNTEAFF
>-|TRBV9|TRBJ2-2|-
TGTGCCAGCAGCGTAGAGGCCAAGTCCGGGGAGCTGTTTTTT
CASSVEAKSGELFF
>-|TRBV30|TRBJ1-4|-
TGTGCCTGGAGTACCGGGCTTGTGGCAACTAATGAAAAACTGTTTTTT
CAWSTGLVATNEKLFF
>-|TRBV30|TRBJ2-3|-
TGTGCCTGGGATCTCGGCAGCTCTAGCACAGATACGCAGTATTTT
CAWDLGSSSTDTQYF
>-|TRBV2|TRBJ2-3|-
TGTGCCAGCAGAGAGCAAGGGCCCACCAATACGCAGTATTTT
CASREQGPTNTQYF